This is a list of T cell receptor beta chains from one sample in a study of T-cell reconstitution after alpha-beta-depleted transplantation in children. TCRdb itself ran the PCR reads through MiXCR, one entry per CDR3 protein. This sample has 150,000 to 200,000 distinct CDR3 sequences, with roughly 14% found just once. The input for sequencing was PBMCs from the stem cell graft donor, taken from the stem cell graft. These receptors came from a human donor who donated a stem cell graft to a child with acute lymphoblastic leukemia. The CDR3 runs from the conserved cysteine through the conserved F or W. Fields, in order: CDR3 protein, CDR3 DNA, V gene, D gene, J gene, clone size. D genes are given only for firm matches. The size of a clone is reported for some rows only, either as once, few or many, or as a class for expanded clones.

CDR3: CASNTVGSANVLTF
DNA: TGTGCCAGCAACACCGTTGGGTCGGCCAACGTCCTGACTTTC
V: TRBV5-6
D: .
J: TRBJ2-6
size: few

CDR3: CASSLQGMGNYGYTF
DNA: TGTGCCAGCAGCTTGCAGGGCATGGGGAACTATGGCTACACCTTC
V: TRBV5-6
D: .
J: TRBJ1-2
size: .

CDR3: CAISETMGSSHEQYF
DNA: TGTGCCATCAGTGAGACAATGGGTTCTTCGCACGAGCAGTACTTC
V: TRBV10-3
D: .
J: TRBJ2-7
size: many

CDR3: CASRPTGNRGVQPQHF
DNA: TGTGCCAGCAGACCGACAGGGAACCGTGGAGTCCAGCCCCAGCATTTT
V: TRBV27
D: TRBD1
J: TRBJ1-5
size: .

CDR3: CASSSDGNQPQHF
DNA: TGTGCCAGCAGCTCGGACGGTAATCAGCCCCAGCATTTT
V: TRBV7-2
D: .
J: TRBJ1-5
size: .

CDR3: CASSIDKKGANEQFF
DNA: TGTGCCAGTAGTATAGATAAAAAGGGGGCGAATGAGCAGTTCTTC
V: TRBV19
D: TRBD1
J: TRBJ2-1
size: .

CDR3: CSAGGQGVAEQETQYF
DNA: TGCAGTGCTGGGGGACAGGGGGTAGCGGAACAAGAGACCCAGTACTTC
V: TRBV20-1
D: TRBD1
J: TRBJ2-5
size: many

CDR3: CSVRFSSEQYF
DNA: TGCAGCGTGAGGTTTTCAAGCGAGCAGTACTTC
V: TRBV29-1
D: .
J: TRBJ2-7
size: many

CDR3: CSARGPRTSGLHNEQFF
DNA: TGCAGTGCTAGAGGGCCTAGGACTAGCGGGCTACACAATGAGCAGTTCTTC
V: TRBV20-1
D: TRBD2
J: TRBJ2-1
size: many

CDR3: CSARDQWTGNTGELFF
DNA: TGCAGTGCTAGAGATCAATGGACAGGGAACACCGGGGAGCTGTTTTTT
V: TRBV20-1
D: TRBD1
J: TRBJ2-2
size: many

CDR3: CATQDQYNEQFF
DNA: TGCGCCACCCAGGACCAATACAATGAGCAGTTCTTC
V: TRBV5-1
D: .
J: TRBJ2-1
size: many

CDR3: CASSYQPTRWETQYF
DNA: TGTGCCAGCAGTTATCAACCAACCCGGTGGGAGACCCAGTACTTC
V: TRBV6-5
D: .
J: TRBJ2-5
size: many

CDR3: CASSGLAEGYGELFF
DNA: TGCGCCAGCAGCGGACTAGCGGAGGGGTACGGGGAGCTGTTTTTT
V: TRBV10-2
D: TRBD2
J: TRBJ2-2
size: many

CDR3: CASSFFGVSVDYNEQFF
DNA: TGTGCCAGCAGCTTTTTCGGGGTTTCTGTCGACTACAATGAGCAGTTCTTC
V: TRBV11-2
D: .
J: TRBJ2-1
size: many

CDR3: CASTVMTGSYNEQFF
DNA: TGTGCCAGTACCGTTATGACAGGCTCCTACAATGAGCAGTTCTTC
V: TRBV19
D: .
J: TRBJ2-1
size: many

CDR3: CASSLVGGLLAGLYNEQFF
DNA: TGTGCCAGCAGCTTAGTGGGTGGGCTTCTAGCGGGACTCTACAATGAGCAGTTCTTC
V: TRBV7-2
D: TRBD2
J: TRBJ2-1
size: many

CDR3: CASSITGRGETQYF
DNA: TGTGCCAGCAGCATAACAGGGAGGGGAGAGACCCAGTACTTC
V: TRBV11-2
D: .
J: TRBJ2-5
size: many

CDR3: CSVEGTNTGELFF
DNA: TGCAGCGTAGAGGGCACGAACACCGGGGAGCTGTTTTTT
V: TRBV29-1
D: .
J: TRBJ2-2
size: many

CDR3: CSARDQYQETQYF
DNA: TGCAGTGCTAGAGATCAATACCAAGAGACCCAGTACTTC
V: TRBV20-1
D: .
J: TRBJ2-5
size: many

CDR3: CASSQNFPKGSPLHF
DNA: TGCGCCAGCAGCCAAAACTTTCCAAAAGGTTCACCCCTCCACTTT
V: TRBV4-1
D: .
J: TRBJ1-6
size: many

CDR3: CAWSRGSYGYTF
DNA: TGTGCCTGGAGCCGGGGGTCCTATGGCTACACCTTC
V: TRBV30
D: .
J: TRBJ1-2
size: .

CDR3: CASSRGAWGAITDTQYF
DNA: TGTGCCAGCAGCCGCGGGGCTTGGGGCGCGATCACAGATACGCAGTATTTT
V: TRBV11-3
D: .
J: TRBJ2-3
size: .

CDR3: CASSVSSAAYNEQFF
DNA: TGTGCCAGCAGCGTATCTAGCGCTGCCTACAATGAGCAGTTCTTC
V: TRBV7-2
D: .
J: TRBJ2-1
size: many